Presented here are 2 T cell receptor beta chains from one specimen sequenced in a study of blood T cell repertoires in COVID-19. Sequencing used immunoSEQ multiplex PCR; TCRdb keeps in-frame clones, though not all of them. The sample has hundreds of thousands of clones, about 90% seen once. The specimen sequenced was peripheral blood. All receptors derive from a man aged 18 to 30 with active or convalescent COVID-19.

The chain's CDR3 is CASSSGTSGGNEQFF. The CDR3 bases are TGTGCCAGCAGCTCCGGGACTAGCGGAGGGAATGAGCAGTTCTTC. The rearrangement uses TRBV7-2 and TRBJ2-1; 11 nucleotides align to TRBD2. The CDR3 extends over 15 amino acids. The J segment lost 7 bases and the V segment lost 4 bases, leaving 6 bases of the junction unmatched. Germline lookup yields CDR1 SGHTA and CDR2 FQGNSA. The complete variable domain, with remaining parts taken from reference TRBV7-2 and TRBJ2-1, reads GAGVSQSPSNKVTEKGKDVELRCDPISGHTALYWYRQSLGQGLEFLIYFQGNSAPDKSGLPSDRFSAERTGGSVSTLTIQRTQQEDSAVYLCASSSGTSGGNEQFFGPGTRLTVL.

The V and J genes are TRBV6-4 and TRBJ2-7, with unresolved D. This CDR3 contains 14 residues. Looked up from germline, CDR1 is MRHNA and CDR2 is SNTAGT. The germline V and J ends were trimmed by 1 base and 0 bases, with 7 bases remaining between them. CDR3 DNA: TGTGCCAGCAGTGACTTGCACAGCTCCTACGAGCAGTACTTC. Its protein is CASSDLHSSYEQYF.